The 10 T cell receptor beta chains given below trace back to one sample, sequenced in a study of T-cell memory formation after mild COVID-19. TCRdb analysed the 5' RACE reads with MiXCR anew, one entry per CDR3 protein. The repertoire holds 150,000 to 200,000 distinct CDR3 sequences, with roughly 14% as singletons. Sequencing was performed on PBMCs or a T cell subset sorted from them (not recorded which). These receptor sequences come from an adult woman who had mild COVID-19 (a few samples of this study predate the infection). Cell type and time point are not known.

In this sample, this clonotype turned up a few times. The V call is TRBV12-3 or TRBV12-4, the J call TRBJ2-3; 12 bases agree with TRBD2. The CDR3 is 15 amino acids. V trimming: 8 bases; J trimming: 7 bases; junction bases outside the gene matches: 10. This CDR3 is CASRGGLAGRNTQYF. CDR3 sequence (DNA): TGTGCCAGCCGGGGAGGACTAGCGGGAAGGAATACGCAGTATTTT.

The chain couples TRBV24-1 to TRBJ2-1; 13 bases map to TRBD2. The CDR3 is 13 amino acids. The germline gives CDR1 KGHDR, CDR2 SFDVKD. With V trimmed by 9 bases and J by 10 bases, 5 bases remained unmatched. CDR3 bases: TGTGCCACCGGACTAGCGGGAGTATCAGAGCAGTTCTTC. As protein: CATGLAGVSEQFF.

This rearrangement joins TRBV7-9 to TRBJ2-3; TRBD2 agrees at 13 bases. Trimming at V came to 5 bases and at J to 4 bases, leaving 9 bases not matched to a gene. CDR3 length: 17 amino acids. Germline V gene lookup returns CDR1 SEHNR and CDR2 FQNEAQ (reference sequence). The CDR3 bases are TGTGCCAGCAGCCAAGCCGGGACTAGCGGGATCGCAGATACGCAGTATTTT. Translating gives CASSQAGTSGIADTQYF.

The chain employs TRBV20-1 and TRBJ1-2; 7 nucleotides align to TRBD1. This CDR3 is built from 13 residues. The ends lost 3 bases at V and 4 bases at J; junction bases unmatched: 5. Germline CDR1 reads DFQATT; CDR2 reads SNEGSKA (reference sequence). CDR3 protein: CSASQGVVYGYTF. DNA of the CDR3: TGCAGTGCTAGTCAGGGGGTGGTCTATGGCTACACCTTC.

In its sample, this clonotype was seen a few times. The chain links TRBV5-4 to TRBJ2-3, with D perhaps matching TRBD2 (6 bases). This CDR3 region has 16 residues. Trimming removed 2 bases from V and 0 bases from J, with 13 bases in between. Per the germline V gene, CDR1 is SGHNT and CDR2 is YYREEE (reference sequence). The CDR3 nucleotides are TGTGCCAGCAGCTTCGGTGGCGGGATAAGCACAGATACGCAGTATTTT. Translating gives CASSFGGGISTDTQYF.

The sample holds a few counts of this clonotype. The V call is TRBV6-2 or TRBV6-3, the J call TRBJ2-3; D is unresolved. The CDR3 consists of 16 residues. V gave up 5 bases and J gave up 9 bases, with 24 bases separating them. CDR1 is MNHEY and CDR2 is SVGEGT in the germline V gene. The CDR3 reads CASSPLRAKAVETQYF. Here the CDR3 DNA reads TGTGCCAGCAGTCCCCTCCGGGCCAAGGCCGTAGAGACGCAGTATTTT.

This clonotype was detected many times. The genes are TRBV5-1 and TRBJ2-3; D is possibly TRBD2 (5 bases). The CDR3 is 13 residues long. Trimming left V 0 bases short and J 6 bases short, with 8 bases between. CDR1 is SGHRS and CDR2 is YFSETQ in the germline V gene. The CDR3 DNA reads as TGCGCCAGCAGCTTGGAGGGCGGGGATACGCAGTATTTT. Its protein product is CASSLEGGDTQYF.

Turning to this clonotype: One end of the junction is discordant with germline, which a read error may explain. This chain connects TRBV6-5 to TRBJ2-6; D possibly corresponds to TRBD2 (6 bases). The germline V gene encodes CDR1 MNHEY and CDR2 SVGAGI. The CDR3 length is 19 residues. CDR3 nucleotide sequence: TGTGCCAGCAGTTCCTCATACGGCGGGAAACGCTCTTGGGCCAACGTCCTGACTTTC. This encodes CASSSSYGGKRSWANVLTF.

The V call is TRBV4-1, the J call TRBJ2-2; a possible D gene is TRBD1 (5 bases). The CDR3 is 16 amino acids. Germline CDR1 MGHRA, CDR2 YSYEKL. The germline V and J ends were trimmed by 0 bases and 10 bases, with 18 bases remaining between them. CDR3 sequence reads: CASSQDTQGGFEELFF. CDR3 nucleotide sequence: TGCGCCAGCAGCCAAGATACGCAGGGTGGGTTCGAGGAGCTGTTTTTT.

V and J are TRBV3-1 and TRBJ2-7; perhaps D is TRBD1 or TRBD2 (5 bases each). The CDR3 runs 18 residues. CDR1 is LGHDT and CDR2 is YNNKEL in the germline V gene (reference sequence). Deletions cut 0 bases from V and 3 bases from J, with 21 bases between. CDR3 DNA: TGTGCCAGCAGCCAAGATCTCCAAGGGACCTCTCATTTCTACGAGCAGTACTTC. It yields the protein CASSQDLQGTSHFYEQYF.